Each of the 14 T cell receptor beta chains below was sequenced from the same sample in a study of pediatric ulcerative colitis. Measured with immunoSEQ multiplex PCR; TCRdb has only the in-frame clones, and not every one. The sample lists around 64,000 clones, 77% occurring once. The sample taken for sequencing was blood. Receptors were obtained from a boy under 18 with moderate ulcerative colitis.

The rearrangement links TRBV5-4 to TRBJ2-1; a weak D match, TRBD2 (5 bases). This CDR3 comprises 15 residues. CDR1 and CDR2 from the germline V gene are SGHNT and YYREEE (reference sequence). Trimming cost V 1 base and J 9 bases, with 17 bases left between them. As DNA, the CDR3 is TGTGCCAGCAGCTTGAATGCCGTCCATCTAGCTGAGCAGTTCTTC. It yields the protein CASSLNAVHLAEQFF.

The chain carries TRBV7-8 and TRBJ2-7; D tentatively fits TRBD1 or TRBD2 (7 bases each). CDR3 length equals 20 residues. Trimming pared 7 bases from V and 0 bases from J, leaving 31 bases between. Germline V gene data show CDR1 as SGHVS and CDR2 as FQNEAQ. Here the CDR3 reads CASTHKQDPGGAMSSYEQYF. The CDR3 coding sequence is TGTGCCAGCACCCACAAGCAGGACCCAGGGGGGGCCATGAGCTCCTACGAGCAGTACTTC.

The rearrangement uses TRBV10-3 and TRBJ2-5; 9 positions match TRBD1. V lost 6 bases, J lost 3 bases, and 5 bases stayed unmatched. Germline lookup yields CDR1 ENHRY and CDR2 SYGVKD. The CDR3 length is 14 residues. Here the CDR3 reads CAIRGTGYKETQYF. CDR3 nucleotides: TGTGCCATCAGGGGGACAGGGTACAAAGAGACCCAGTACTTC.

V usage is TRBV9 and J usage is TRBJ1-2, with D possibly matching TRBD1 (5 bases). V was trimmed by 0 bases and J by 6 bases, leaving 9 bases between them. The length of the CDR3 is 13 residues. From germline, CDR1 is SGDLS and CDR2 YYNGEE. The CDR3 coding sequence is TGTGCCAGCAGCGTAGCAGGGTATCATGGCTACACCTTC. Protein product: CASSVAGYHGYTF. Complete variable domain (other parts from reference TRBV9 and TRBJ1-2): DSGVTQTPKHLITATGQRVTLRCSPRSGDLSVYWYQQSLDQGLQFLIQYYNGEERAKGNILERFSAQQFPDLHSELNLSSLELGDSALYFCASSVAGYHGYTFGSGTRLTVV.

The rearrangement joins TRBV27 to TRBJ1-1; D unresolved. Germline lookup yields CDR1 MNHEY and CDR2 SMNVEV (reference sequence). Trimming removed 4 bases from V and 0 bases from J, with 12 bases in between. The length of the CDR3 is 15 residues. The CDR3, as DNA: TGTGCCAGCAGTTCGATCTTCGGGATGAACACTGAAGCTTTCTTT. It codes for CASSSIFGMNTEAFF.

V usage is TRBV29-1 and J usage is TRBJ2-1; the D gene is possibly TRBD1 (5 bases). CDR3 size: 12 residues. V dropped 6 bases and J dropped 4 bases, with 10 bases sitting between them. Germline-derived CDR1 and CDR2 are SQVTM and ANQGSEA. The CDR3 DNA reads TGCAGCGTGATGGACACTTACAATGAGCAGTTCTTC. Translating gives CSVMDTYNEQFF.

The CDR3 loop is CASSRGGHSNTGELFF. In nucleotides, the CDR3 is TGTGCCAGTAGTCGAGGAGGACATTCGAACACCGGGGAGCTGTTTTTT. The J gene is TRBJ2-2, the V gene TRBV19; D possibly matches TRBD1 or TRBD2 (5 bases each). The CDR3 is 16 residues long. Germline assignment: CDR1 LNHDA and CDR2 SQIVND (reference sequence). Trimming cost V 5 bases and J 0 bases, with 13 bases left between them. Full variable domain (missing parts from reference TRBV19 and TRBJ2-2): DGGITQSPKYLFRKEGQNVTLSCEQNLNHDAMYWYRQDPGQGLRLIYYSQIVNDFQKGDIAEGYSVSREKKESFPLTVTSAQKNPTAFYLCASSRGGHSNTGELFFGEGSRLTVL.

This clone has a single count. V is TRBV4-3 and J is TRBJ1-1; D unclear. Trimming shortened V by 4 bases and J by 0 bases, and 9 bases separated the two germline ends. CDR3 length equals 14 residues. CDR1 LGHNA and CDR2 YSLEER come from the germline V gene. The CDR3 DNA follows: TGCGCCAGCAGCCGACTTATTATGAACACTGAAGCTTTCTTT. Translated, it gives CASSRLIMNTEAFF.

The rearrangement joins TRBV7-9 to TRBJ2-5; D possibly corresponds to TRBD2 (6 bases). The CDR3 runs to 13 residues. Trimming cost V 6 bases and J 3 bases, with 11 bases left between them. CDR1 and CDR2 from the germline V gene are SEHNR and FQNEAQ (reference sequence). Here the CDR3 DNA reads TGTGCCAGCAGGCAATTAGCGGAAGAGACCCAGTACTTC. Its translation is CASRQLAEETQYF.

This clone was seen a handful of times. CDR3 residues: CASSIGTGTYEQYF. The CDR3 nucleotides read TGTGCCAGTAGTATCGGGACAGGGACCTACGAGCAGTACTTC. This chain connects TRBV19 to TRBJ2-7, with 9 bases fitting TRBD1. Per the germline V gene, CDR1 is LNHDA and CDR2 is SQIVND (reference sequence). V shed 3 bases and J 2 bases; nucleotides not matched to a gene: 2. The CDR3 runs to 14 residues.

This clone was seen a handful of times. The chain combines TRBV9 with TRBJ2-5; the D is unclear. The CDR3 consists of 13 residues. In germline, CDR1 is SGDLS, CDR2 YYNGEE. V lost 6 bases and J 2 bases, leaving 11 bases between the germline ends. Here the CDR3 reads CASNRGFQETQYF. The CDR3 DNA reads as TGTGCCAGCAATCGTGGCTTTCAAGAGACCCAGTACTTC.

The chain is built from TRBV7-7 and TRBJ2-2, with a tentative D call TRBD1 (6 bases). Trimming stripped 2 bases from V and 5 bases from J, with 9 bases between. The germline V gene has CDR1 SSHAT and CDR2 FNYEAQ (reference sequence). The CDR3 contains 14 residues. This chain's CDR3 is CASSLTQGTGELFF. The CDR3 DNA follows: TGTGCCAGCAGCTTAACACAGGGTACCGGGGAGCTGTTTTTT.

This clone was picked up a small number of times. The CDR3 coding sequence is TGTGCCAGCAGTTTCCCCGACGGTGAGTATGGCTACACCTTC. As protein: CASSFPDGEYGYTF. V is TRBV25-1 and J is TRBJ1-2, with D unresolved. V lost 5 bases to trimming and J lost 5 bases, with 15 bases between them. Per the germline V gene, CDR1 is MGHDK and CDR2 is SYGVNS. The CDR3 extends over 14 amino acids.

The chain joins TRBV9 to TRBJ2-2, with 7 bases fitting TRBD2. CDR3 length: 16 residues. Per the germline V gene, CDR1 is SGDLS and CDR2 is YYNGEE. The V segment lost 4 bases and the J segment 1 base; nucleotides outside the gene matches: 7. The CDR3 nucleotides are TGTGCCAGCAGCTCCCAAGCGGGGATGAACACCGGGGAGCTGTTTTTT. This encodes CASSSQAGMNTGELFF. The full variable domain, its missing parts supplied by reference TRBV9 and TRBJ2-2, is DSGVTQTPKHLITATGQRVTLRCSPRSGDLSVYWYQQSLDQGLQFLIQYYNGEERAKGNILERFSAQQFPDLHSELNLSSLELGDSALYFCASSSQAGMNTGELFFGEGSRLTVL.